Below, 29 T cell receptor beta chains from the same sample are listed, as sequenced in a study. Amplification of TRBV12-4/TRBJ1-2 clonotypes used adaptor-ligated barcode primers. TCRdb fed the multiplex PCR reads into MiXCR, producing one record per CDR3 protein. This sample has under 500 distinct CDR3 sequences, with 10% to 14% found just once. Sequencing was carried out using naive CD4+ T cells sorted from blood. The sample's subset: naive CD4+ T cells, CD4+CD45RA+CD25-. These TCRs come from a female donor with breast cancer.

In this sample, this clonotype is medium-sized (0.01 to 0.1%). The chain joins TRBV12-3 or TRBV12-4 to TRBJ1-2; D uncertain. The CDR3 is 15 residues long. V was pared by 6 bases and J by 7 bases, with 21 bases between. The CDR3 region has the DNA TGTGCCAGCAGCTTCGATCCACGCGTCCGGGTTGGCTACACCTTC. It encodes CASSFDPRVRVGYTF.

This clonotype counts as large. The chain recombines TRBV12-3 or TRBV12-4 with TRBJ1-2; D is unclear. CDR3 length: 12 amino acids. V was trimmed by 2 bases and J by 5 bases, leaving 6 bases between them. CDR3 in DNA: TGTGCCAGCAGTTTAAAGGGATATGGCTACACCTTC. Encoded protein: CASSLKGYGYTF.

By share of the sample, this clonotype is large. This chain uses TRBV12-3 or TRBV12-4 with TRBJ1-2; the D is unclear. There are 15 residues in the CDR3. Trimming took off 5 bases at V and 4 bases at J, with 17 bases between the two ends. The CDR3 coding sequence is TGTGCCAGCAGTCCCGTGCGGGTGGCGGGCTATGGCTACACCTTC. It is translated as CASSPVRVAGYGYTF.

In its sample, this clonotype ranks as large. The chain links TRBV12-3 or TRBV12-4 to TRBJ1-2, with no clear D. Trimming stripped 7 bases from V and 4 bases from J, with 7 bases between. The CDR3 is 11 amino acids. The CDR3 coding sequence is TGTGCCAGCATTGTGGGCTATGGCTACACCTTC. Translating it yields CASIVGYGYTF.

This clonotype qualifies as large. The CDR3 DNA reads TGTGCCAGCGGCTTCCGGGACAGAGCGTCTGGCTACACCTTC. It translates to CASGFRDRASGYTF. V is TRBV12-3 or TRBV12-4 and J is TRBJ1-2; 7 bases line up with TRBD1. This CDR3 has 14 residues. V shed 8 bases, J shed 7 bases, and the junction held 13 bases outside the gene matches.

In its sample, this clonotype ranks as large. The chain is built from TRBV12-3 or TRBV12-4 and TRBJ1-2, with D unclear. V was cut by 1 base and J by 4 bases, with 10 bases left in between. CDR3 length: 14 amino acids. The CDR3 reads CASSLVLGGYGYTF. The CDR3 nucleotides are TGTGCCAGCAGTTTAGTATTGGGAGGCTATGGCTACACCTTC.

This clonotype is deemed medium-sized. This rearrangement joins TRBV12-3 or TRBV12-4 to TRBJ1-2, with D hard to call. CDR3 size: 13 residues. Trimming removed 2 bases from V and 2 bases from J, with 6 bases in between. This CDR3 is CASSLTQNYGYTF. The DNA of the CDR3 is TGTGCCAGCAGTTTAACACAAAACTATGGCTACACCTTC.

This clonotype is classed as large. One junction end disagrees with the germline gene, perhaps due to a read error. The CDR3 sequence is CASSRRLGLHF. The CDR3 bases are TGTGCCAGCAGTCGCCGGCTAGGGTTGCACTTC. The rearrangement uses TRBV12-3 or TRBV12-4 and TRBJ1-2, with no clear D. The CDR3 spans 11 residues.

In this sample, this clonotype is medium-sized. The V gene is TRBV12-3 or TRBV12-4, the J gene TRBJ1-2; D call uncertain. The CDR3 has 14 amino acids. V gave up 0 bases and J gave up 5 bases, with 10 bases separating them. The CDR3 region is CASSLAAQSYGYTF. The CDR3 DNA is TGTGCCAGCAGTTTAGCGGCCCAGTCGTATGGCTACACCTTC.

Relative to its sample, this clonotype is large. V usage is TRBV12-5 and J usage is TRBJ1-2, with 9 bases fitting TRBD1. The V and J ends lost 0 bases and 4 bases, in that order; junction bases with no gene match: 6. The CDR3 length is 16 residues. The germline CDR1 and CDR2 sequences are LGHNT and FRNRAP. Here the CDR3 reads CASGLVPRDRVYGYTF. The CDR3, as DNA: TGTGCTAGTGGTTTGGTACCTCGGGACAGGGTCTATGGCTACACCTTC.

This clonotype rates as large. This chain connects TRBV12-3 or TRBV12-4 to TRBJ1-2, with unresolved D. The CDR3 covers 12 residues. Trimming pared 3 bases from V and 11 bases from J, leaving 13 bases between. The CDR3 here is CASSFPGREYTF. As DNA, the CDR3 is TGTGCCAGCAGTTTTCCTGGTCGTGAGTACACCTTC.

In its sample, this clonotype ranks as medium-sized. V gene TRBV12-3 or TRBV12-4 combines with J gene TRBJ1-2; D is undetermined. V was shortened by 6 bases and J by 3 bases, with 14 bases between the two germline ends. The CDR3 spans 14 residues. CDR3 bases: TGTGCCAGCAGACGGAGTGGTAGTGACTATGGCTACACCTTC. The encoded protein is CASRRSGSDYGYTF.

By share, this clonotype ranks as medium-sized. The chain couples TRBV12-3 or TRBV12-4 to TRBJ1-2, with D uncertain. V lost 5 bases and J 7 bases, leaving 14 bases between the germline ends. This CDR3 region has 13 residues. This CDR3 reads CASSPGRRVGYTF. As DNA, the CDR3 is TGTGCCAGCAGTCCCGGGAGAAGGGTTGGCTACACCTTC.

This clonotype is labeled as large. This chain links TRBV12-3 or TRBV12-4 with TRBJ1-2; 8 bases fit TRBD1. The CDR3 extends over 13 amino acids. Unmatched junction bases numbered 6, after V lost 5 bases and J lost 7 bases. CDR3 protein: CASSRQGLGGYTF. The CDR3 DNA reads TGTGCCAGCAGTCGACAGGGGTTAGGTGGCTACACCTTC.

Within the sample, this clonotype is hyperexpanded. V gene TRBV12-3 or TRBV12-4 combines with J gene TRBJ1-2, with a weak D call TRBD1 (6 bases). The CDR3 is 12 residues long. The V and J ends lost 6 bases and 2 bases respectively, with 7 bases between them. The DNA for the CDR3 is TGTGCCAGCAGCACAGGGAACTATGGCTACACCTTC. Translation: CASSTGNYGYTF.

The chain couples TRBV12-3 or TRBV12-4 to TRBJ1-2; no clear D gene. This CDR3 has 13 residues. V was cut by 3 bases and J by 4 bases, with 9 bases left in between. DNA for the CDR3: TGTGCCAGCAGTTTGGAGCAGGCCTATGGCTACACCTTC. Translating gives CASSLEQAYGYTF.

By proportion, this clonotype is large. This chain links TRBV12-3 or TRBV12-4 with TRBJ1-2; 8 bases fit TRBD1. This CDR3 spans 14 amino acids. Unmatched junction bases numbered 7, after V lost 7 bases and J lost 3 bases. CDR3 bases: TGTGCCAGCACCACGACAGGGGTGGACTATGGCTACACCTTC. This encodes CASTTTGVDYGYTF.

This clonotype counts as large (0.1 to 1%). The rearrangement links TRBV12-3 or TRBV12-4 to TRBJ1-2; perhaps TRBD1 as D (5 bases). This CDR3 is built from 15 residues. V dropped 8 bases and J dropped 5 bases, with 21 bases sitting between them. CDR3 loop: CASLIAPGPLYGYTF. In DNA, the CDR3 is TGTGCCAGCCTCATTGCCCCAGGGCCCCTTTATGGCTACACCTTC.

This clonotype is labeled medium-sized. The chain employs TRBV12-3 or TRBV12-4 and TRBJ1-2, with TRBD1 as a possible D gene (6 bases). The V end lost 5 bases, the J end lost 8 bases, and 18 bases lay between the germline ends. The CDR3 extends over 14 amino acids. CDR3 nucleotide sequence: TGTGCCAGCAGTCCACTCCCTTACAGGGAAGGCTACACCTTC. Residues: CASSPLPYREGYTF.

The rearrangement joins TRBV12-3 or TRBV12-4 to TRBJ1-2; D might be TRBD1 (5 bases). Deletions cut 4 bases from V and 4 bases from J, with 13 bases between. CDR3 length equals 14 residues. CDR3 DNA sequence: TGTGCCAGCAGTTACGACGGGGCCTTCTATGGCTACACCTTC. Its protein is CASSYDGAFYGYTF.

By share of the sample, this clonotype is medium-sized. This rearrangement joins TRBV12-3 or TRBV12-4 to TRBJ1-2; possible D gene TRBD1, 5 bases. V lost 3 bases and J 8 bases, leaving 13 bases between the germline ends. The CDR3 covers 13 residues. The CDR3 region has the DNA TGTGCCAGCAGTTTCCGTCAGGGCAACGGCTACACCTTC. Its translation: CASSFRQGNGYTF.

This clonotype is medium-sized within its sample. The chain employs TRBV12-3 or TRBV12-4 and TRBJ1-2; a weak D match, TRBD1 (6 bases). The CDR3 consists of 15 residues. V lost 6 bases and J 5 bases, leaving 19 bases between the germline ends. CDR3 protein: CASSPAVGQGYGYTF. In DNA, the CDR3 is TGTGCCAGCAGCCCCGCGGTGGGCCAGGGGTATGGCTACACCTTC.

This clonotype is termed large. This chain uses TRBV12-3 or TRBV12-4 with TRBJ1-2, with D hard to call. Between the trimmed V and J ends, which lost 8 bases and 6 bases, there was a span of 13 bases. This CDR3 region has 12 residues. The CDR3 here is CASRDPLDGYTF. CDR3 nucleotide sequence: TGTGCCAGCCGCGATCCTTTGGATGGCTACACCTTC.

This clonotype is judged medium-sized. The gene calls are TRBV12-3 or TRBV12-4 and TRBJ1-2, with D possibly matching TRBD1 (5 bases). The CDR3 covers 13 residues. Trimming stripped 6 bases from V and 2 bases from J, with 10 bases between. The CDR3 region is CASSQTENYGYTF. Here the CDR3 DNA reads TGTGCCAGCAGCCAGACAGAAAACTATGGCTACACCTTC.

In its sample, this clonotype ranks as medium-sized. The J gene is TRBJ1-2, the V gene TRBV12-3 or TRBV12-4; 7 bases align to TRBD1. The CDR3 is made up of 12 amino acids. The ends lost 3 bases at V and 12 bases at J; junction bases unmatched: 7. CDR3 nucleotides: TGTGCCAGCAGTTTCTCGACAGGGACCAACACCTTC. It is translated as CASSFSTGTNTF.

This clonotype counts as large. This chain connects TRBV12-3 or TRBV12-4 to TRBJ1-2; 7 nucleotides align to TRBD1. V shed 5 bases and J 7 bases; nucleotides not matched to a gene: 4. The CDR3 consists of 12 residues. The chain's CDR3 is CASSDRETGYTF. CDR3 coding DNA: TGTGCCAGCAGTGACAGGGAAACTGGCTACACCTTC.

This clonotype qualifies as large. This chain uses TRBV12-3 or TRBV12-4 with TRBJ1-2; D gene unclear. The ends were cut back, 1 base at V and 0 bases at J, with 6 bases in the middle. The CDR3 is 14 residues long. Written as DNA, the CDR3 is TGTGCCAGCAGTTTAGGTGGGTCTAACTATGGCTACACCTTC. It translates to CASSLGGSNYGYTF.

This clonotype is judged medium-sized. V gene TRBV12-3 or TRBV12-4 combines with J gene TRBJ1-2, with TRBD1 identical over 7 bases. The CDR3 extends over 14 amino acids. J gave up 8 bases and V 6 bases, and 12 bases lay outside the gene matches. The CDR3 protein is CASSQQTGSLGYTF. The CDR3 region has the DNA TGTGCCAGCAGCCAGCAGACAGGGAGTTTGGGCTACACCTTC.

By share of the sample, this clonotype is medium-sized. The rearrangement joins TRBV12-3 or TRBV12-4 to TRBJ1-2, with TRBD1 matching over 7 bases. CDR3 length: 15 amino acids. V gave up 0 bases and J gave up 8 bases; unmatched junction bases: 9. CDR3 coding DNA: TGTGCCAGCAGTTTAGCGGTGACAGGGAGAGGAGGCTACACCTTC. As protein: CASSLAVTGRGGYTF.